Below, 17 T cell receptor beta chains from the same sample are listed, as sequenced in a study of blood T cell repertoires in COVID-19. Profiled with immunoSEQ multiplex PCR; TCRdb holds only in-frame clones, not every one. Of a few hundred thousand clones listed, roughly 90% are singletons. Sequenced: peripheral blood. These receptors came from a man between 40 and 49 years old with acute or convalescent COVID-19.

The chain carries TRBV6-6 and TRBJ1-2; perhaps TRBD1 as D (5 bases). The CDR3 loop spans 14 amino acids. Germline CDR1 is MNHNY and CDR2 is SVGAGI (reference sequence). V lost 10 bases, J lost 6 bases, and 21 bases lay in between. This CDR3 is CATHDRGSMNGYTF. For the CDR3, the DNA is TGTGCCACCCACGACCGGGGGAGTATGAATGGCTACACCTTC.

A few counts support this clone. The chain joins TRBV9 to TRBJ2-1; the match to TRBD2 covers 9 bases. The CDR3 is 13 residues long. Germline-derived CDR1 and CDR2 are SGDLS and YYNGEE. V shed 6 bases, J shed 7 bases, and the junction held 5 bases outside the gene matches. CDR3 sequence: CASNGGGANEQFF. The CDR3 bases are TGTGCCAGCAATGGCGGGGGGGCAAATGAGCAGTTCTTC.

The chain employs TRBV28 and TRBJ1-3, with D possibly TRBD1 on 6 matching bases. This CDR3 spans 13 amino acids. Germline V gene data show CDR1 as MDHEN and CDR2 as SYDVKM. The germline V and J ends were trimmed by 4 bases and 4 bases, with 8 bases remaining between them. The CDR3 coding sequence is TGTGCCAGCAGTTATGACAGGGGAAACACCATATATTTT. This translates into CASSYDRGNTIYF. Using reference TRBV28 and TRBJ1-3 for the parts outside the CDR3, the full variable domain is DVKVTQSSRYLVKRTGEKVFLECVQDMDHENMFWYRQDPGLGLRLIYFSYDVKMKEKGDIPEGYSVSREKKERFSLILESASTNQTSMYLCASSYDRGNTIYFGEGSWLTVV.

The V and J genes are TRBV19 and TRBJ2-7, with TRBD1 matching 9 bases. Germline V gene sequence: CDR1 LNHDA, CDR2 SQIVND (reference sequence). This CDR3 is built from 14 residues. V dropped 7 bases and J dropped 3; count of bases not matched to a gene: 7. The CDR3 coding sequence is TGTGCCAGTACTCGGGACAGGGTGAGCTACGAGCAGTACTTC. Residues: CASTRDRVSYEQYF.

The rearrangement joins TRBV28 to TRBJ2-7, with TRBD2 identical over 7 bases. Trimming cost V 4 bases and J 0 bases; bases outside gene matches: 6. The germline V gene encodes CDR1 MDHEN and CDR2 SYDVKM. The CDR3 is 15 amino acids. The CDR3 sequence: CASSSLASSSYEQYF. As DNA, the CDR3 is TGTGCCAGCAGTTCACTAGCGTCGAGCTCCTACGAGCAGTACTTC.

This chain connects TRBV12-3 or TRBV12-4 to TRBJ2-3; unclear D gene. V lost 6 bases, J lost 5 bases, and 6 bases lay in between. This CDR3 is 11 amino acids long. The CDR3 sequence: CASSVRDTQYF. The CDR3 DNA sequence: TGTGCCAGCAGCGTCCGAGATACGCAGTATTTT.

This clone was observed a handful of times. Mismatch with germline at one junction end may stem from a read error. The chain has TRBV10-3 and TRBJ2-1, with D perhaps TRBD2 (6 bases). The CDR3 loop spans 13 amino acids. Per the germline V gene, CDR1 is ENHRY and CDR2 is SYGVKD. CDR3 nucleotides: TGTGCCATCACTTCGGGGGATAATAAGGAGGCTCTCTTC. As protein: CAITSGDNKEALF.

This sequence joins TRBV21-1 and TRBJ1-3; the table gives TRBD1 as D, unverified against the DNA. TRBV21-1 is listed as a pseudogene. This CDR3 is 15 amino acids long. The CDR3 spells CASSKVRDIGNTIYF. CDR3 in DNA: TGTGCCAGCAGCAAAGTTAGAGACATAGGAAACACCATATATTTT.

CDR3 DNA: TGTGCCATCAGCCCAGGGACAGATATATACGAGCAGTACTTC. Translated, it gives CAISPGTDIYEQYF. This chain links TRBV10-3 with TRBJ2-7; 7 nucleotides agree with TRBD1. The germline CDR1 and CDR2 sequences are ENHRY and SYGVKD. The CDR3 consists of 14 residues. V gave up 6 bases and J gave up 4 bases; unmatched junction bases: 9.

The chain has TRBV7-3 and TRBJ1-1; possible D gene TRBD1, 6 bases. This CDR3 comprises 14 residues. V shed 4 bases and J shed 6 bases, with 15 bases lying between them. Germline CDR1 is SGHTA and CDR2 is FQGTGA. As DNA, the CDR3 is TGTGCCAGCAGCTCATCTGACAGGCTGGCTGAAGCTTTCTTT. This gives the protein CASSSSDRLAEAFF.

The chain joins TRBV11-2 to TRBJ1-2; D is perhaps TRBD1 (6 bases). This CDR3 is 17 amino acids long. V was pared by 7 bases and J by 8 bases, with 29 bases between. From germline, CDR1 is SGHAT and CDR2 FQNNGV. The CDR3 is CASIPTGQTFSLGGYTF. The CDR3, as DNA: TGTGCCAGCATCCCCACCGGACAGACCTTTTCACTCGGGGGCTACACCTTC.

J is TRBJ2-3 and V is TRBV4-1; possibly TRBD2 for D (6 bases). CDR1 MGHRA and CDR2 YSYEKL come from the germline V gene. The CDR3 has 16 amino acids. The germline V and J ends were trimmed by 7 bases and 2 bases, with 19 bases remaining between them. The CDR3 sequence is CASTLGPGTSTDTQYF. The CDR3 bases are TGCGCCAGCACTCTCGGGCCCGGGACTTCCACAGATACGCAGTATTTT.

The chain uses TRBV2 and TRBJ2-1; D remains ambiguous. Germline V gene data show CDR1 as SNHLY and CDR2 as FYNNEI. Trimming took off 6 bases at V and 0 bases at J, with 12 bases between the two ends. The CDR3 consists of 15 residues. DNA of the CDR3: TGTGCCAGCAGCCGGTCCCTAAGCTCCTACAATGAGCAGTTCTTC. This encodes CASSRSLSSYNEQFF.

The chain combines TRBV5-4 with TRBJ1-2, with unresolved D. The CDR3 length is 14 residues. V lost 1 base, J lost 4 bases, and 11 bases lay in between. The germline CDR1 and CDR2 sequences are SGHNT and YYREEE (reference sequence). CDR3 region: CASSLFGGAYGYTF. For the CDR3, the DNA is TGTGCCAGCAGCTTGTTCGGTGGAGCCTATGGCTACACCTTC. Variable domain in full (rest from reference TRBV5-4 and TRBJ1-2): ETGVTQSPTHLIKTRGQQVTLRCSSQSGHNTVSWYQQALGQGPQFIFQYYREEENGRGNFPPRFSGLQFPNYSSELNVNALELDDSALYLCASSLFGGAYGYTFGSGTRLTVV.

The chain joins TRBV5-1 to TRBJ1-1, with TRBD1 as a possible D gene (6 bases). Germline CDR1 and CDR2: SGHRS and YFSETQ. V lost 1 base and J 6 bases, leaving 13 bases between the germline ends. The CDR3 totals 14 residues. CDR3 bases: TGCGCCAGCAGCTTGAGCCAGGGGTCCCCTGAAGCTTTCTTT. Protein: CASSLSQGSPEAFF.

This rearrangement joins TRBV15 to TRBJ2-5; 12 positions match TRBD1. Per germline, CDR1 LNHNV and CDR2 YYDKDF (reference sequence). Losses at the gene ends were 2 bases for V and 5 bases for J; bases not matched to a gene: 12. This CDR3 has 18 residues. CDR3 in DNA: TGTGCCACCAGCAGACTTCTCACCGGGACAGGGGGCTGGGAGACCCAGTACTTC. Residues: CATSRLLTGTGGWETQYF.

The chain is built from TRBV11-2 and TRBJ2-7, with 10 bases aligning to TRBD1. After removal of 3 bases from V and 1 base from J, the junction contained 12 bases not matched to a gene. CDR3 length: 18 amino acids. In germline, CDR1 is SGHAT, CDR2 FQNNGV. CDR3 protein: CASSFPHMDRGTSYEQYF. DNA for the CDR3: TGTGCCAGCAGCTTCCCTCACATGGACAGGGGGACATCCTACGAGCAGTACTTC. Filled out from reference TRBV11-2 and TRBJ2-7, the complete variable domain reads EAGVAQSPRYKIIEKRQSVAFWCNPISGHATLYWYQQILGQGPKLLIQFQNNGVVDDSQLPKDRFSAERLKGVDSTLKIQPAKLEDSAVYLCASSFPHMDRGTSYEQYFGPGTRLTVT.